This TCR beta chain came from a study of blood T cell repertoires in COVID-19 (dated by TCRdb to 2020 to 2021). Regarding the research as a whole: Samples from collaborators originated in the United States, Italy and Spain and spanned both the acute and convalescent phases of COVID-19. The material from the prospective study consisted of cDNA or gDNA derived from T cells, B-cell-depleted T cells, or PBMCs. Deeply sampled blood TCRbeta repertoires from subjects exposed to, actively infected with, or recovered from COVID-19 were included in the dataset. A freely available public database, intended as a resource for researchers studying the immune response to SARS-CoV-2, is where the repertoires were released. Samples were obtained from the ongoing ImmuneRACE study (first 160 participants) and from 1,200 or so subjects provided by 6 global collaborators. Nearly every sample came with metadata listing a de-identified subject ID, COVID-19 status, age in years and sex. Where available, HLA class I and class II types were taken from metadata supplied by the sample provider and were not determined by assay-based typing. The paper as a whole reports these results and caveats: Clinical and demographic metadata were provided uncurated, with the amount varying by source and participant.

For this clone: Its antigen target is currently unknown. Base qualities are missing; no much larger clone stands one base away.

TCRbeta CDR3 regions were amplified from genomic DNA by means of the immunoSEQ Assay, a bias-controlled multiplex PCR. On the study's bioinformatics: Within the assay, amplification of reference gene primers was used to estimate how many nucleated cells each sample contained. To quantify the absolute abundance of each unique TCRbeta CDR3 rearrangement, sequence reads were collapsed and filtered. For each sample, productive Simpson clonality was calculated by taking the square root of Simpson's diversity index across productive rearrangements. TCRdb limited this immuneACCESS table to in-frame rearrangements with V and J called. A share of clones is missing; checked studies link under half to unresolved V genes, and the rest is unexplained. V, J and clone size are taken as reported in that table, and D and trimming were inferred from the DNA itself. The sample contains 200,000 or so clones, 90% to 95% of them found a single time. Of the sample, over 0.75% is held by the ten largest clones.

V sheds 0 bases and J sheds 3 bases, leaving 9 bases between their ends. From the cysteine through the phenylalanine, the CDR3 covers 14 amino acids. Only CDR3 DNA is held: 42 bases, read in frame from base 1. CDR1 GTSNPN and CDR2 SVGIG are derived from the germline V gene (reference sequence). At one collaborating source in Seattle, patients were enrolled during active infection and were followed longitudinally through the course of disease. Whole blood was collected in K2EDTA tubes by collaborating institutions according to the institutions' own protocols. For TCRbeta analysis, collaborators shipped samples as frozen whole blood, isolated PBMCs, or DNA extracted from either of those sample types.

Source material: peripheral blood. Here the chain combines TRBV30 and TRBJ2-1; D gene: possibly TRBD2, on 6 matching bases. The sequence came from a man in his 60s with COVID-19, enrolled during active disease. The bases read TGTGCCTGGAGTGTAACAGCGGGCTACAATGAGCAGTTCTTC. It translates as CAWSVTAGYNEQFF.